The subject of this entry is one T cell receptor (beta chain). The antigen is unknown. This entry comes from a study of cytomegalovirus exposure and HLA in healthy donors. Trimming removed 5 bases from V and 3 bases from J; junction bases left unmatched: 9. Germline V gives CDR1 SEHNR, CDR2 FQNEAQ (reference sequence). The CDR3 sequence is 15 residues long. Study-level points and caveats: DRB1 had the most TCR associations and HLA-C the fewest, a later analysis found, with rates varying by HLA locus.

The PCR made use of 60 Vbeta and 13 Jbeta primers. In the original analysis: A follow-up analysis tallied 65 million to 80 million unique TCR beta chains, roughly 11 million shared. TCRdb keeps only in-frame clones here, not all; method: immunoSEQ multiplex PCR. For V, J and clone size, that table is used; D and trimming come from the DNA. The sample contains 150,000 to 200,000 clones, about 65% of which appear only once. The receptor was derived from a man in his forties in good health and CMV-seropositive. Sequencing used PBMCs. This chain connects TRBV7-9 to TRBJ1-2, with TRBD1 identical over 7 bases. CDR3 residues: CASSPRDRADYGYTF. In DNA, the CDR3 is TGTGCCAGCAGCCCGCGGGACAGAGCCGACTATGGCTACACCTTC.